The 32 T cell receptor beta chains given below trace back to one sample, sequenced in a study of shared clonotypes between healthy human individuals. The assay was immunoSEQ multiplex PCR, and TCRdb's table has in-frame clones only and misses some. The sample contains about 2.4 million clones, approximately 93% of which appear only once. Sequencing was performed on naive CD4+ T cells from PBMCs. Subset defined: CD45RA+ positively selected. All receptors come from a man between 18 and 29 years old in good health. Some clones in this sample may be carry-over from other donors' samples.

The V call is TRBV7-8, the J call TRBJ2-5; 8 nucleotides line up with TRBD2. Germline CDR1 reads SGHVS; CDR2 reads FQNEAQ. The trim removed 5 bases at V and 5 bases at J, leaving 10 bases unmatched. The CDR3 has 15 residues. DNA for the CDR3: TGTGCCAGCAGCCCCTTCGGGGGGGCTAGGGAGACCCAGTACTTC. Amino acids: CASSPFGGARETQYF.

Concerning this clone: Other nucleotide sequences from this sample produce the same CDR3. The CDR3 protein is CASSTRGGTDTQYF. In DNA, the CDR3 is TGCGCCAGCAGCACCAGGGGTGGCACAGATACGCAGTATTTT. The chain links TRBV5-1 to TRBJ2-3; maybe TRBD1 (6 bases). Germline loops: CDR1 SGHRS, CDR2 YFSETQ. Trimming removed 4 bases at V and 1 base at J, with 10 bases between. This CDR3 spans 14 amino acids.

Comments on this clone: This sample includes further DNA sequences coding for the same CDR3. This chain joins TRBV9 and TRBJ2-2; 8 bases line up with TRBD2. V was clipped by 2 bases and J by 4 bases; unmatched bases: 1. The germline CDR1 and CDR2 sequences are SGDLS and YYNGEE. The CDR3 extends over 14 amino acids. The CDR3: CASSVTSGTGELFF. CDR3 sequence (DNA): TGTGCCAGCAGCGTCACTAGCGGCACCGGGGAGCTGTTTTTT.

V and J are TRBV18 and TRBJ1-2; perhaps TRBD1 as D (5 bases). V lost 3 bases and J lost 4, with 9 bases in between. This CDR3 is built from 13 residues. Germline values: CDR1 KGHSH, CDR2 LQKENI. The CDR3, as DNA: TGTGCCAGCTCACCCGTCGACAGCTATGGCTACACCTTC. It codes for CASSPVDSYGYTF.

V is TRBV29-1 and J is TRBJ2-3; D is uncertain. CDR1 SQVTM and CDR2 ANQGSEA come from the germline V gene. Trimming shortened V by 7 bases and J by 2 bases, and 16 bases separated the two germline ends. The CDR3 is made up of 14 amino acids. The DNA for the CDR3 is TGCAGCGCGCTCGGGCTCCCGCCCACAGATACGCAGTATTTT. Its translation is CSALGLPPTDTQYF.

This chain links TRBV12-5 with TRBJ2-1, with 12 bases that match TRBD2. The CDR3 is 15 amino acids. V lost 8 bases, J lost 9 bases, and 11 bases stayed unmatched. The germline V gene has CDR1 LGHNT and CDR2 FRNRAP. The CDR3 is CASSSGRAFLSEQFF. In nucleotides, the CDR3 is TGTGCTAGTTCTAGCGGGAGGGCCTTTTTGAGTGAGCAGTTCTTC.

This clone was seen a handful of times. The chain recombines TRBV2 with TRBJ1-5; D uncertain. V gave up 3 bases and J gave up 8 bases, with 11 bases separating them. The V gene's germline CDR1 is SNHLY and CDR2 FYNNEI. The CDR3 has 13 amino acids. The DNA of the CDR3 is TGTGCCAGCAGTGACTGGGGAGCTAAGCCCCAGCATTTT. This encodes CASSDWGAKPQHF. The whole variable domain, remainder taken from reference TRBV2 and TRBJ1-5, is EPEVTQTPSHQVTQMGQEVILRCVPISNHLYFYWYRQILGQKVEFLVSFYNNEISEKSEIFDDQFSVERPDGSNFTLKIRSTKLEDSAMYFCASSDWGAKPQHFGDGTRLSIL.

V and J are TRBV10-3 and TRBJ2-7, with 8 bases aligning to TRBD2. This CDR3 comprises 18 residues. The J segment lost 2 bases and the V segment lost 2 bases, leaving 14 bases of the junction unmatched. Germline V CDR1 and CDR2: ENHRY, SYGVKD. The CDR3 DNA is TGTGCCATCAGTGAGACAAAAAGCAGGAGCGGGAGCCCCTACGAGCAGTACTTC. It codes for CAISETKSRSGSPYEQYF.

CDR3 loop: CASSSTGDPSYEQYF. In DNA form, the CDR3 reads TGTGCCAGCAGTAGTACTGGAGATCCTTCCTACGAGCAGTACTTC. This sequence joins TRBV28 and TRBJ2-7, with D hard to call. Per germline, CDR1 MDHEN and CDR2 SYDVKM. Trimming removed 5 bases from V and 1 base from J, with 15 bases in between. This CDR3 has 15 amino acids.

The chain recombines TRBV6-7 with TRBJ2-7, with 7 nucleotides matching TRBD1. TRBV6-7 is flagged as an ORF with uncertain function. The CDR3 is 15 amino acids. Trimming took 0 bases from V and 4 from J; bases not matched to a gene: 6. The DNA for the CDR3 is TGTGCCAGCAGTTACTCTGGGACAGTTAGTTACGAGCAGTACTTC. Translating it yields CASSYSGTVSYEQYF.

As for this clone: Distinct nucleotide sequences in the sample also encode this CDR3. CDR3 nucleotides: TGTGCCAGCAGCCTAAGGCAGGGCTACGAGCAGTACTTC. This encodes CASSLRQGYEQYF. This chain connects TRBV27 to TRBJ2-7, with D perhaps TRBD1 (5 bases). The V gene lost 6 bases and the J gene lost 3 bases, with 12 bases spanning the gap. CDR3 length: 13 amino acids. Germline V CDR1 and CDR2: MNHEY, SMNVEV (reference sequence).

Of note for this clone: The sample has other DNA sequences that encode this CDR3 too. The chain is built from TRBV7-8 and TRBJ2-5, with a tentative D call TRBD1 (5 bases). The ends were cut back, 5 bases at V and 4 bases at J, with 8 bases in the middle. Germline lookup yields CDR1 SGHVS and CDR2 FQNEAQ. The CDR3 has 12 amino acids. Written as DNA, the CDR3 is TGTGCCAGCAGCCCGCAGGGAGAGACCCAGTACTTC. It is translated as CASSPQGETQYF.

The genes are TRBV5-1 and TRBJ1-3, with D unresolved. V lost 3 bases and J 2 bases, leaving 15 bases between the germline ends. This CDR3 has 16 residues. Germline V gene sequence: CDR1 SGHRS, CDR2 YFSETQ. The CDR3 region is CASSYDPPEAGNTIYF. CDR3 sequence (DNA): TGCGCCAGCAGCTACGACCCTCCCGAAGCTGGAAACACCATATATTTT.

V and J are TRBV25-1 and TRBJ2-3; perhaps TRBD2 as D (6 bases). The CDR3 is 15 amino acids. The V gene lost 5 bases and the J gene lost 1 base, with 13 bases spanning the gap. Per germline, CDR1 MGHDK and CDR2 SYGVNS. The CDR3 DNA reads as TGTGCCAGCAGTACAACTAGCCCCGGCACAGATACGCAGTATTTT. It yields the protein CASSTTSPGTDTQYF.

This chain links TRBV4-2 with TRBJ2-7, with 15 bases lining up with TRBD2. V was pared by 7 bases and J by 7 bases, with 11 bases of the junction left unmatched. The CDR3 has 16 amino acids. The germline CDR1 and CDR2 sequences are LGHNA and YNFKEQ. As DNA, the CDR3 is TGTGCCAGCAACCACACAGGACTAGCGGGAGGGCGGGAGCAGTACTTC. This translates into CASNHTGLAGGREQYF.

This clone was seen just once. Other nucleotide sequences from this sample produce the same CDR3. V is TRBV19 and J is TRBJ1-5, with D hard to call. The CDR3 covers 14 residues. The V gene lost 3 bases and the J gene lost 1 base, with 7 bases spanning the gap. Germline V gene data show CDR1 as LNHDA and CDR2 as SQIVND (reference sequence). The chain's CDR3 is CASSIGGSNQPQHF. The CDR3 nucleotides read TGTGCCAGTAGTATTGGAGGGAGCAATCAGCCCCAGCATTTT.

This chain connects TRBV23-1 to TRBJ1-1; D may be TRBD1 (5 bases). TRBV23-1 is an open reading frame, and its role is uncertain. Trimming took off 1 base at V and 7 bases at J, with 16 bases between the two ends. The CDR3 loop spans 15 amino acids. DNA of the CDR3: TGCGCCAGCAGTCAATACGGTGGGGACTCGGTTGAAGCTTTCTTT. This sequence encodes CASSQYGGDSVEAFF.

The rearrangement uses TRBV28 and TRBJ2-2, with unresolved D. Trimming removed 5 bases from V and 6 bases from J, with 13 bases in between. The V gene's germline CDR1 is MDHEN and CDR2 SYDVKM. The CDR3 covers 14 residues. CDR3 residues: CASSPPGAAGELFF. The CDR3 nucleotides are TGTGCCAGCAGTCCCCCTGGAGCTGCCGGGGAGCTGTTTTTT.

This clone was found a few times. The chain recombines TRBV2 with TRBJ1-4; TRBD1 matches at 7 bases. The CDR3 is 13 residues long. V lost 7 bases, J lost 8 bases, and 7 bases stayed unmatched. Germline assignment: CDR1 SNHLY and CDR2 FYNNEI. CDR3 bases: TGTGCCAGCACGTCAGGGGGAGAAGAAAAACTGTTTTTT. It yields the protein CASTSGGEEKLFF. The complete variable domain, with remaining parts taken from reference TRBV2 and TRBJ1-4, reads EPEVTQTPSHQVTQMGQEVILRCVPISNHLYFYWYRQILGQKVEFLVSFYNNEISEKSEIFDDQFSVERPDGSNFTLKIRSTKLEDSAMYFCASTSGGEEKLFFGSGTQLSVL.

The rearrangement links TRBV5-4 to TRBJ2-7, with D unclear. V gave up 2 bases and J gave up 7 bases, with 10 bases separating them. The germline V gene encodes CDR1 SGHNT and CDR2 YYREEE (reference sequence). The CDR3 is 12 amino acids. The CDR3 nucleotides are TGTGCCAGCAGCTTATCCCCCGGGGAGCAGTACTTC. It is translated as CASSLSPGEQYF.

The chain links TRBV11-2 to TRBJ1-5, with 7 bases fitting TRBD1. The V segment lost 1 base and the J segment 5 bases; nucleotides outside the gene matches: 5. Germline loops: CDR1 SGHAT, CDR2 FQNNGV. This CDR3 is 15 amino acids long. This chain's CDR3 is CASSLGRGRDQPQHF. The CDR3 DNA reads as TGTGCCAGCAGCTTAGGAAGGGGGCGTGATCAGCCCCAGCATTTT.

The J gene is TRBJ2-7, the V gene TRBV28; 8 bases match TRBD1. The germline V gene has CDR1 MDHEN and CDR2 SYDVKM. V was pared by 8 bases and J by 5 bases, with 14 bases of the junction left unmatched. CDR3 length: 15 amino acids. The CDR3 region is CASDSGGTGSHEQYF. In DNA, the CDR3 is TGTGCCAGCGACTCTGGGGGGACAGGATCGCACGAGCAGTACTTC.

CDR3 nucleotide sequence: TGCGCCAGCCATAGCAGGGGGGCATCGAACACCGGGGAGCTGTTTTTT. This sequence encodes CASHSRGASNTGELFF. This chain uses TRBV5-1 with TRBJ2-2; TRBD1 is a possible D gene (7 bases). CDR1 SGHRS and CDR2 YFSETQ come from the germline V gene. CDR3 length: 16 amino acids. Trimming cost V 7 bases and J 0 bases, with 16 bases left between them. The full variable domain, rest sourced from reference TRBV5-1 and TRBJ2-2, is KAGVTQTPRYLIKTRGQQVTLSCSPISGHRSVSWYQQTPGQGLQFLFEYFSETQRNKGNFPGRFSGRQFSNSRSEMNVSTLELGDSALYLCASHSRGASNTGELFFGEGSRLTVL.

CDR3 in amino acids: CASKPTRAAETQYF. Here the CDR3 DNA reads TGTGCCAGCAAGCCAACCCGAGCGGCAGAGACCCAGTACTTC. V is TRBV7-2 and J is TRBJ2-5; D might be TRBD2 (5 bases). V was pared by 7 bases and J by 4 bases, with 16 bases between. This CDR3 is 14 amino acids long. The germline CDR1 and CDR2 sequences are SGHTA and FQGNSA.

The chain couples TRBV28 to TRBJ1-2; D possibly corresponds to TRBD1 (5 bases). The CDR3 loop spans 14 amino acids. Germline assignment: CDR1 MDHEN and CDR2 SYDVKM. Trimming took 7 bases from V and 0 from J, leaving 12 bases between them. CDR3 DNA: TGTGCCAGCATGTCTCAGGGCCCTAACTATGGCTACACCTTC. Translation: CASMSQGPNYGYTF.

The chain employs TRBV9 and TRBJ2-7; 8 nucleotides match TRBD1. CDR1 and CDR2 (germline): SGDLS, YYNGEE. The CDR3 sequence is 16 residues long. J lost 3 bases, V lost 0 bases, and 8 bases had no gene match. The CDR3 region is CASSVEPTGADYEQYF. The CDR3, as DNA: TGTGCCAGCAGCGTAGAACCGACAGGGGCGGACTACGAGCAGTACTTC.

The chain carries TRBV18 and TRBJ1-4, with D unclear. CDR1 is KGHSH, CDR2 LQKENI, per germline. Trimming stripped 8 bases from V and 4 bases from J, with 11 bases between. The CDR3 is 13 amino acids. The CDR3, as DNA: TGTGCCAGCACCTCAGCCCTTAATGAAAAACTGTTTTTT. This translates into CASTSALNEKLFF.

In regard to this clone: This specimen includes other DNA sequences encoding the same CDR3. The V and J genes are TRBV5-1 and TRBJ2-7; D gene unclear. Germline CDR1 and CDR2: SGHRS and YFSETQ. The CDR3 has 13 residues. Trimming shortened V by 0 bases and J by 1 base, and 5 bases separated the two germline ends. The CDR3 coding sequence is TGCGCCAGCAGCTTGGGTCAGTCCTACGAGCAGTACTTC. It translates to CASSLGQSYEQYF.

With respect to this clone: The same CDR3 also results from other DNA sequences found in this sample. The CDR3 is CASTVAGGTYNEQFF. CDR3 bases: TGCGCCAGCACCGTAGCGGGAGGGACCTACAATGAGCAGTTCTTC. The chain recombines TRBV5-1 with TRBJ2-1, with 11 bases aligning to TRBD2. The V and J ends lost 6 bases and 2 bases, in that order; junction bases with no gene match: 4. The CDR3 has 15 residues. In germline, CDR1 is SGHRS, CDR2 YFSETQ.

This clone has just a few counts. The chain recombines TRBV6-6 with TRBJ2-7; the D is unclear. This CDR3 contains 13 residues. Looked up from germline, CDR1 is MNHNY and CDR2 is SVGAGI (reference sequence). Trimming took off 5 bases at V and 6 bases at J, with 14 bases between the two ends. The CDR3 nucleotides are TGTGCCAGCAGTGGTCCACCTGGTGGCGAGCAGTACTTC. Translation gives CASSGPPGGEQYF.

The CDR3 here is CASSNAGGREDTQYF. Here the CDR3 DNA reads TGCGCCAGCAGCAATGCCGGGGGCAGGGAAGATACGCAGTATTTT. The chain combines TRBV5-1 with TRBJ2-3; D is perhaps TRBD1 or TRBD2 (6 bases each). CDR1 and CDR2 (germline): SGHRS, YFSETQ. Trimming took off 4 bases at V and 5 bases at J, with 17 bases between the two ends. The CDR3 is 15 amino acids.

V is TRBV10-3 and J is TRBJ1-5, with D uncertain. This CDR3 is built from 13 residues. Deletions cut 6 bases from V and 3 bases from J, with 9 bases between. Germline V gives CDR1 ENHRY, CDR2 SYGVKD. CDR3: CAISGPDNQPQHF. The CDR3 bases are TGTGCCATCAGCGGCCCGGACAATCAGCCCCAGCATTTT.